These 24 T cell receptor beta chains share one sample of origin, sequenced in a study of T cells in Graves' hyperthyroidism and ophthalmopathy. The source material, RNA transcripts, was used to amplify TCR beta CDR3 regions. During a first-round RT-PCR of the TCR CDR3, the HTBI primer set was used. A single record per CDR3 protein comes from TCRdb applying MiXCR to the multiplex PCR reads. The table records about 640,000 distinct CDR3 sequences, roughly 20% of them present only once. Sequences were obtained from blood. Receptor source: a young man with Graves' ophthalmopathy.

Comments on this clonotype: The junction does not match germline at one end; this may be a read error. V is TRBV7-9 and J is TRBJ2-3; D is undetermined. Germline assignment: CDR1 SEHNR and CDR2 FQNEAQ (reference sequence). The CDR3 has 14 amino acids. In DNA form, the CDR3 reads TGTGCCAGCAGCCGCGGTTACAGCACAGATACGCAGTGTTTT. Amino acid sequence: CASSRGYSTDTQCF.

This clonotype occurred many times. J is TRBJ2-5 and V is TRBV28; D is possibly TRBD1 or TRBD2 (5 bases each). CDR3 length: 13 amino acids. Germline CDR1 and CDR2: MDHEN and SYDVKM. The ends were cut back, 6 bases at V and 4 bases at J, with 12 bases in the middle. CDR3 loop: CASRLFGGETQYF. The CDR3 nucleotides are TGTGCCAGCAGGCTTTTTGGGGGAGAGACCCAGTACTTC.

This clonotype has a count of ten or more. The chain's CDR3 is CASSLGRTAYNEQFF. The CDR3 nucleotides are TGTGCCAGCAGTTTAGGACGGACAGCCTACAATGAGCAGTTCTTC. The chain recombines TRBV2 with TRBJ2-1; D may be TRBD1 (6 bases). V lost 5 bases and J 2 bases, leaving 13 bases between the germline ends. The CDR3 is made up of 15 amino acids. From germline, CDR1 is SNHLY and CDR2 FYNNEI.

This clonotype was seen a handful of times. The chain recombines TRBV5-1 with TRBJ1-1; unclear D gene. V lost 6 bases and J 5 bases, leaving 8 bases between the germline ends. This CDR3 region has 11 residues. Germline V CDR1 and CDR2: SGHRS, YFSETQ. The CDR3, as DNA: TGCGCCAGCAAGACAACGACTGAAGCTTTCTTT. This codes for CASKTTTEAFF.

The chain joins TRBV7-9 to TRBJ2-1, with 7 bases identical to TRBD1. There are 18 residues in the CDR3. J gave up 1 base and V 0 bases, and 9 bases lay outside the gene matches. CDR1 SEHNR and CDR2 FQNEAQ come from the germline V gene (reference sequence). In nucleotides, the CDR3 is TGTGCCAGCAGCTTAGCCACTTTACAGGGGCGGTCCTACAATGAGCAGTTCTTC. Protein: CASSLATLQGRSYNEQFF.

About this clonotype itself: Just one base apart from a much larger clone, this may be a read error. The chain carries TRBV3-1 and TRBJ1-2; a possible D gene is TRBD1 (6 bases). CDR3 length: 14 residues. Trimming cost V 5 bases and J 4 bases, with 14 bases left between them. Germline-derived CDR1 and CDR2 are LGHDT and YNNKEL (reference sequence). CDR3 in DNA: TGTGCCAGCAGCGCGGGGGCGGCCATCTATGGCTACACCTTC. It translates to CASSAGAAIYGYTF.

This clonotype was recorded many times. The chain is built from TRBV7-8 and TRBJ1-1, with D possibly matching TRBD1 (5 bases). Looked up from germline, CDR1 is SGHVS and CDR2 is FQNEAQ. Trimming pared 4 bases from V and 6 bases from J, leaving 18 bases between. The CDR3 extends over 15 amino acids. This CDR3 is CASSSAGGWLSEAFF. The CDR3 DNA reads TGTGCCAGCAGCTCAGCCGGGGGTTGGTTGTCTGAAGCTTTCTTT.

V gene TRBV28 combines with J gene TRBJ2-1; weak D call: TRBD2 (6 bases). The CDR3 is 17 amino acids. The germline CDR1 and CDR2 sequences are MDHEN and SYDVKM. V was trimmed by 1 base and J by 4 bases, leaving 17 bases between them. In DNA, the CDR3 is TGTGCCAGCAGTTTATCGGGACTCCAGACCCTTTACAATGAGCAGTTCTTC. It translates to CASSLSGLQTLYNEQFF.

This clonotype was seen only a few times. The chain has TRBV5-8 and TRBJ1-1; 7 bases are shared with TRBD1. Germline CDR1 is SGHTS and CDR2 is YDEGEE. CDR3 length: 14 amino acids. V lost 4 bases, J lost 4 bases, and 7 bases stayed unmatched. The CDR3 here is CASSAGGGSTEAFF. The CDR3 nucleotides are TGTGCCAGCAGCGCAGGGGGGGGAAGCACTGAAGCTTTCTTT.

This clonotype was detected ten times or more. The chain is built from TRBV28 and TRBJ2-3; 13 bases agree with TRBD2. Trimming took 8 bases from V and 0 from J; bases not matched to a gene: 2. This CDR3 is 15 amino acids long. Per the germline V gene, CDR1 is MDHEN and CDR2 is SYDVKM. CDR3 DNA sequence: TGTGCCAGCTGGGGACTAGCGGGGAGCACAGATACGCAGTATTTT. Its protein is CASWGLAGSTDTQYF.

The table lists this clonotype with a few counts. The chain recombines TRBV12-3 or TRBV12-4 with TRBJ2-5; TRBD2 is a possible D gene (6 bases). V was shortened by 3 bases and J by 10 bases, with 15 bases between the two germline ends. The CDR3 has 13 residues. CDR3 nucleotide sequence: TGTGCCAGCAGTTTCGGGACTCTAAAGATCCAGTACTTC. It codes for CASSFGTLKIQYF.

The chain combines TRBV30 with TRBJ1-2; TRBD1 matches at 8 bases. Germline V gives CDR1 GTSNPN, CDR2 SVGIG (reference sequence). This CDR3 has 15 amino acids. V lost 7 bases and J lost 5; bases outside the gene matches: 15. CDR3 protein: CASNGAGGKWYGYTF. The DNA for the CDR3 is TGTGCCTCCAATGGGGCAGGGGGCAAATGGTATGGCTACACCTTC.

As concerns this clonotype: This sequence may be a read error, since a much larger clone differs from it by one base. The genes are TRBV11-1 and TRBJ2-3; D is unclear. V shed 3 bases and J shed 10 bases, with 14 bases lying between them. The CDR3 spans 13 residues. From germline, CDR1 is SGHAT and CDR2 FQDESV (reference sequence). CDR3 coding DNA: TGTGCCAGCAGCTTGGACCCGCGTGGTGCGCAGTATTTT. Protein sequence: CASSLDPRGAQYF.

There are many counts of this clonotype. The chain uses TRBV7-9 and TRBJ2-1, with 10 bases identical to TRBD1. The CDR3 contains 16 residues. Germline CDR1 SEHNR, CDR2 FQNEAQ (reference sequence). Trimming took 1 base from V and 8 from J; bases not matched to a gene: 8. Written as DNA, the CDR3 is TGTGCCAGCAGCTTAGGCGGGACAGGGGTTATCGATGAGCAGTTCTTC. Translating gives CASSLGGTGVIDEQFF.

In this sample, this clonotype turned up many times. CDR3 sequence reads: CASSPDSRSLNEQFF. The CDR3 DNA sequence: TGCGCCAGCAGCCCAGACAGTAGATCACTCAATGAGCAGTTCTTC. J is TRBJ2-1 and V is TRBV5-1, with D perhaps matching TRBD1 (5 bases). Trimming shortened V by 4 bases and J by 6 bases, and 17 bases separated the two germline ends. CDR1 and CDR2 from the germline V gene are SGHRS and YFSETQ. This CDR3 contains 15 residues.

This clonotype occurred a few times. The chain links TRBV7-2 to TRBJ2-3; no reliable D call. Deletions cut 4 bases from V and 0 bases from J, with 14 bases between. The CDR3 totals 16 residues. Looked up from germline, CDR1 is SGHTA and CDR2 is FQGNSA. The CDR3 reads CASSSLTETSTDTQYF. In DNA form, the CDR3 reads TGTGCCAGCAGCTCTTTGACCGAGACGAGCACAGATACGCAGTATTTT.

This clonotype has more than one count but fewer than ten. The CDR3 DNA sequence: TGTGCCAGCAGTGACGCTAGCGGGAGCTCCTACGAGCAGTACTTC. Translating it yields CASSDASGSSYEQYF. V usage is TRBV6-1 and J usage is TRBJ2-7; 10 bases align to TRBD2. The CDR3 is made up of 15 amino acids. The germline V gene has CDR1 MNHNS and CDR2 SASEGT. Trimming took 3 bases from V and 0 from J; bases not matched to a gene: 2.

This clonotype was detected only a few times. The rearrangement uses TRBV6-2 or TRBV6-3 and TRBJ1-2; 9 nucleotides align to TRBD1. Germline V lookup: CDR1 MNHEY, CDR2 SVGEGT. Trimming removed 3 bases from V and 2 bases from J; junction bases left unmatched: 4. CDR3 size: 15 residues. CDR3 sequence: CASSYSGQGNYGYTF. The CDR3 nucleotides read TGTGCCAGCAGTTATTCGGGACAGGGAAACTATGGCTACACCTTC.

The chain joins TRBV10-3 to TRBJ2-1; TRBD2 matches 13 bases. The V and J ends lost 7 bases and 3 bases, in that order; junction bases with no gene match: 9. Germline V CDR1 and CDR2: ENHRY, SYGVKD. This CDR3 is 17 amino acids long. CDR3 sequence reads: CAITPTGTSGNYNEQFF. CDR3 nucleotide sequence: TGTGCCATCACTCCGACCGGGACTAGCGGGAACTACAATGAGCAGTTCTTC.

This clonotype was seen only a few times. The chain combines TRBV3-1 with TRBJ1-2; TRBD1 agrees at 8 bases. Looked up from germline, CDR1 is LGHDT and CDR2 is YNNKEL (reference sequence). The J segment lost 6 bases and the V segment lost 4 bases, leaving 4 bases of the junction unmatched. CDR3 length: 13 residues. CDR3: CASSLRTGNGYTF. The CDR3 coding sequence is TGTGCCAGCAGCCTCCGGACAGGGAATGGCTACACCTTC.

Only a few counts were recorded for this clonotype. V gene TRBV4-3 combines with J gene TRBJ1-1; D unclear. Germline assignment: CDR1 LGHNA and CDR2 YSLEER. This CDR3 is built from 13 residues. The germline V and J ends were trimmed by 4 bases and 5 bases, with 11 bases remaining between them. CDR3 nucleotides: TGCGCCAGCAGCCGAATAGGAGAAACTGAAGCTTTCTTT. Amino acids: CASSRIGETEAFF.

The chain combines TRBV19 with TRBJ1-2; possible D gene TRBD1, 6 bases. The V and J ends lost 6 bases and 0 bases respectively, with 14 bases between them. Germline values: CDR1 LNHDA, CDR2 SQIVND (reference sequence). The CDR3 runs to 15 residues. The CDR3 here is CASSKQGRANYGYTF. The CDR3 nucleotides are TGTGCCAGTAGCAAACAGGGACGAGCTAACTATGGCTACACCTTC.

This chain links TRBV28 with TRBJ1-2; unclear D gene. The CDR3 runs to 14 residues. V was trimmed by 2 bases and J by 0 bases, leaving 7 bases between them. CDR1 is MDHEN, CDR2 SYDVKM, per germline. The CDR3 nucleotides read TGTGCCAGCAGTTTAGTCGGAACTAACTATGGCTACACCTTC. This translates into CASSLVGTNYGYTF.

The table lists this clonotype with many counts. This chain joins TRBV5-1 and TRBJ2-7, with 10 bases that match TRBD1. V lost 4 bases, J lost 6 bases, and 13 bases stayed unmatched. The germline V gene has CDR1 SGHRS and CDR2 YFSETQ. The CDR3 consists of 16 residues. The CDR3 reads CASSRWPGQGSGEQYF. The CDR3 region has the DNA TGCGCCAGCAGCAGATGGCCGGGACAGGGGTCAGGCGAGCAGTACTTC.